The source of this T cell receptor (beta chain) is a study of blood T cell repertoires in COVID-19. Study background: Acute and convalescent COVID-19 specimens originated in the United States, Italy and Spain. PBMCs, B-cell-depleted T cells, or T cells provided the cDNA or gDNA that made up the material.

The length of the CDR3 is 16 residues. Looked up from germline, CDR1 is SNHLY and CDR2 is FYNNEI. Deletions cut 5 bases from V and 2 bases from J, with 15 bases between. As handled by the study authors: Amplified reference gene primers provided the basis for estimating nucleated cell counts. Assay: immunoSEQ multiplex PCR; the TCRdb copy retains only in-frame clones and omits some. The V and J calls and clone size are taken from that table; D and trimming were inferred from the DNA. The sample contains 80,000 to 100,000 clones, 87% of which appear only once. The chain uses TRBV2 and TRBJ2-2; the D gene is possibly TRBD1 (6 bases). The sequencing input was peripheral blood. This receptor was identified in a man aged 70 or older with acute or convalescent COVID-19. DNA of the CDR3: TGTGCCAGCAGTAAGACAGGAATAGACAACACCGGGGAGCTGTTTTTT. It specifies CASSKTGIDNTGELFF.